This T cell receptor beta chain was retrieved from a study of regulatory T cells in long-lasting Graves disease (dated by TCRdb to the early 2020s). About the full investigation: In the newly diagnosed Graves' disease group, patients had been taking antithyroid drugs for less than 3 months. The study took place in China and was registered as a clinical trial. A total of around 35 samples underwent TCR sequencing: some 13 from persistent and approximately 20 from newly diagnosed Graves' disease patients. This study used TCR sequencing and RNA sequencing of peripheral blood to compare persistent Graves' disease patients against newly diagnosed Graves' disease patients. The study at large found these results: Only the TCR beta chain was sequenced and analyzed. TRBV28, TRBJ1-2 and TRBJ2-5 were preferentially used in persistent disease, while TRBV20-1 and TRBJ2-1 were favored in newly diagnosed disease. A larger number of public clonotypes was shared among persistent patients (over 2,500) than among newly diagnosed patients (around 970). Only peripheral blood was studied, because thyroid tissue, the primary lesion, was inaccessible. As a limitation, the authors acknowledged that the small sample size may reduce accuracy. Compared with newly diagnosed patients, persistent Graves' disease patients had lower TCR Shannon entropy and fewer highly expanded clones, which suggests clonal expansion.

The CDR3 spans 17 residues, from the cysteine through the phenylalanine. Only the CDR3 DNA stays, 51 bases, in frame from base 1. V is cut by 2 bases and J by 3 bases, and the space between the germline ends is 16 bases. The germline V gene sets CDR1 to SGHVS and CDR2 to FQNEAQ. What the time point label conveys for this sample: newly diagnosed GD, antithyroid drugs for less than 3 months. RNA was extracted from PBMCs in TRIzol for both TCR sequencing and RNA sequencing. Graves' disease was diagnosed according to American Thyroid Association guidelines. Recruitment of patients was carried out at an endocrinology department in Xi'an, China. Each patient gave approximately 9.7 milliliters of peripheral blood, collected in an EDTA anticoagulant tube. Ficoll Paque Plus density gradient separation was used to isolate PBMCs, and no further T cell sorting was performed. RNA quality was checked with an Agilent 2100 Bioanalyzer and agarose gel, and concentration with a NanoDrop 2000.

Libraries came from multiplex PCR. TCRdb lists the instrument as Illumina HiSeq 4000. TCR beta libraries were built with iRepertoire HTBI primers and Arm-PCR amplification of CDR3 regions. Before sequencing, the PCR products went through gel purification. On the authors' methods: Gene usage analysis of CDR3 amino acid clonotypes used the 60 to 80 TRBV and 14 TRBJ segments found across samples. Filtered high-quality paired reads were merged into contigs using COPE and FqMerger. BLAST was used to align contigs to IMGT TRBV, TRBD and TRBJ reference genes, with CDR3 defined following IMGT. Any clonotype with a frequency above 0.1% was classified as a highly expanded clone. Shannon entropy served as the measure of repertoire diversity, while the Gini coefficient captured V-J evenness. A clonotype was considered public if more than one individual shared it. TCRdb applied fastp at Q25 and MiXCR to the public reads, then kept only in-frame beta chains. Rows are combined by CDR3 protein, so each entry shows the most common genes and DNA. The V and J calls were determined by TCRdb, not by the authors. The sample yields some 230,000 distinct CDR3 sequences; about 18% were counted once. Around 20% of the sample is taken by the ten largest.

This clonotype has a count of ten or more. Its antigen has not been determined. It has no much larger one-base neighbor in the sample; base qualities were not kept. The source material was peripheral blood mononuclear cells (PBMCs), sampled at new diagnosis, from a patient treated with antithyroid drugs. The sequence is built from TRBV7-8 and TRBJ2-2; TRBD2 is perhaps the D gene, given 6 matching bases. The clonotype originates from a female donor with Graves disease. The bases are TGTGCCAGCAGCTTAAAGTTCGGGGGATGGGACACCGGGGAGCTGTTTTTT. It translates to CASSLKFGGWDTGELFF.